The clone carrying this T cell receptor (beta chain) was seen more than once but under ten times. As yet, its antigen is unknown. A much larger clone differs from this one at a single base, so this may be a read error. This entry comes from a study of post-analysis software for immune sequencing data. Study observations and caveats: In patients, five or six TRBV segments were more frequent than in controls, with TRBV5-6, TRBV5-1 and TRBV20-1 among them.

CDR1 is MNHEY and CDR2 is SVGAGI in the germline V gene. The CDR3 is 15 residues long. Unique molecular identifiers were carried by the TCR beta cDNA libraries. TCRdb passed the PCR reads through MiXCR, listing each CDR3 protein once. The sample includes some 240,000 distinct CDR3 sequences, about 38% of them seen just once. The receptor was derived from a girl under 18 with multiple sclerosis. Material: blood. This chain uses TRBV6-5 with TRBJ2-1, with 7 bases fitting TRBD2. The J call is in doubt because the DNA end fits TRBJ2-7 better. The CDR3 DNA is TGTGCCAGCAGTTACTCGATAGGGGACTACAATGAGCAGTACTTC. It codes for CASSYSIGDYNEQYF.